Sequencing of this T cell receptor beta chain was carried out in a study of shared clonotypes between healthy human individuals. Study-level findings and limits: Rarefaction indicated that sorted-subset sequencing remained incomplete although depth was large.

It was into CD45RA+ naive and CD45RA-negative memory subsets that the CD4+ cells were split. Notes on this clone: Its matching antigen is unknown.

Germline V gene lookup returns CDR1 SGHAT and CDR2 FQNNGV. This CDR3 is 12 amino acids long. Between the trimmed V and J ends, which lost 4 bases and 7 bases, there was a span of 10 bases. TCRdb keeps only in-frame clones here, not all; method: immunoSEQ multiplex PCR. The sample holds about 990,000 clones; approximately 80% are singletons and the top ten take 0.55% to 0.7%. The receptor was derived from a man aged 18 to 29 in good health. Some clones in this sample may be carry-over from other donors' samples. The sequenced sample consisted of memory CD4+ T cells from PBMCs. The subset is: CD45RA-negative fraction. The genes are TRBV11-2 and TRBJ1-2, with D tentatively TRBD1 (6 bases). The CDR3 region is CASSSLRGGYTF. CDR3 in DNA: TGTGCCAGCAGCTCCCTCAGGGGTGGCTACACCTTC. The full variable domain, its missing parts supplied by reference TRBV11-2 and TRBJ1-2, is EAGVAQSPRYKIIEKRQSVAFWCNPISGHATLYWYQQILGQGPKLLIQFQNNGVVDDSQLPKDRFSAERLKGVDSTLKIQPAKLEDSAVYLCASSSLRGGYTFGSGTRLTVV.